The source of this T cell receptor (beta chain) is a study of beta chain features in type 1 diabetes (dated by TCRdb to the late 2010s). With respect to the entire study: No differences in mean age, gender distribution, total cell number or subset yield were found between patients and healthy donors. Across all samples, 107,917,701 sorted cells were examined, and cell number per subset correlated strongly with RNA yield. The study compared the TCRB repertoires of sorted circulating CD4+ T cell subsets in recently diagnosed type 1 diabetes patients with those in matched healthy donors. Regulatory and stem cell-like memory subsets were obtained from only 8 patients and roughly eight healthy donors, while naive and central memory subsets were obtained from all 28 donors.

The germline V gene gives CDR1 as SGHDT and CDR2 as YYEEEE. Trimming at the junction amounts to 1 base on V and 8 bases on J, and the germline ends lie 9 bases apart. The CDR3 starts with the cysteine, ends with the phenylalanine, and has 12 residues. Only the CDR3 region is kept as DNA, spanning 36 bases read in frame from base 1. All of the isolated RNA was reverse transcribed with the High Capacity cDNA Reverse Transcription Kit, so expressed TCRB transcripts were sequenced. Deep immunoSEQ sequencing was applied to naive, central memory and regulatory T cell samples, giving an average of roughly 3.5 million total reads per sample. Sorted cells were lysed in RLT buffer and RNA was extracted with DNase-treated RNeasy Micro or Mini kits, depending on cell number. To prevent cross-contamination, every cell subset was processed on its own, while patient and healthy donor samples were processed together. TCRB sequences were amplified from cDNA with the immunoSEQ multiplex PCR, producing 87-bp fragments spanning the CDR3 region. Amplicons were sequenced on the Illumina HiSeq platform. In the source study's methods: Synthetic template baselines were used to correct PCR bias computationally, reads within Hamming distance 2 were collapsed together, and singletons that could not be merged were discarded. Reads were aligned to IMGT to assign V, D and J genes, CDR3 length, and insertions or deletions at six rearrangement sites. Within each subset, clonotype counts were normalized to sorted cell number, and only after that were true diversity and Gini coefficients computed with the tcR R package. Repertoire sharing was quantified using the overlap coefficient calculated on TCRB nucleotide sequences. Out-of-frame TCRB sequences from naive cells were analyzed as a proxy for the pre-selection repertoire. The source is immuneACCESS, and TCRdb retained only in-frame sequences with V and J called. Part of the clones is not carried over; for the studies checked, unresolved V genes explain less than half of this, and the remainder is unexplained. The DNA was the basis for D and trimming; V, J and clone size are from that table. This sample gives 600,000 or so clones in total; 9.5% to 15% of them show up just once. Approximately 0.11% of the sample goes to the ten largest clones.

Each donor gave one peripheral blood draw, averaging roughly 120 mL, which was collected into heparinised tubes. A BD FACSAria II and a panel including CD45RO, CCR7, CD25, CD127, CD95 and CD27 were used to sort naive, central memory, regulatory and stem cell-like memory CD4+ T cells. Every sorted population had a purity above 98%. PBMCs were isolated right away by Lymphoprep density gradient centrifugation and were stained directly, without culture. Samples were stained and sorted in pairs, with one healthy donor and one patient per experiment, so that batch effects were minimized. The paper as a whole reports these results and caveats: HLA sub-analyses involved small numbers of individuals, so any influence of HLA type on TCRB rearrangement remained unresolved. A moderate but significant shortening of TCRB CDR3 length was observed in type 1 diabetes patients in all four CD4+ subsets. Naive, central memory and regulatory TCRB repertoires appeared to be more similar among patients than among healthy donors. PCR might favor shorter templates, but patient and control samples were amplified and corrected together, so any skew would affect both groups equally. At VDJ recombination sites, patients with type 1 diabetes made fewer insertions and deleted more nucleotides, a pattern implying thymic rearrangement abnormalities. Because cDNA was sequenced instead of genomic DNA, highly expressing activated cells could be over-represented, though the groups showed no difference in activation or CD3 levels.

Comment on this clone: Its antigen remains unidentified. Per-base qualities were not stored, and no clone one base away is much larger.

The V gene is TRBV5-6 and the J gene is TRBJ1-2, with the D gene too uncertain to name. The source of this sequence is a man younger than 40 with type 1 diabetes. Material: naive CD4+ T cells from blood. The cell subset or site label here, explained by the study, means: true naive CD4+ T cells. The DNA sequence is as follows: TGTGCCAGCAGCTTGTTTGGGGAAGGCTACACCTTC. Its protein product is CASSLFGEGYTF.